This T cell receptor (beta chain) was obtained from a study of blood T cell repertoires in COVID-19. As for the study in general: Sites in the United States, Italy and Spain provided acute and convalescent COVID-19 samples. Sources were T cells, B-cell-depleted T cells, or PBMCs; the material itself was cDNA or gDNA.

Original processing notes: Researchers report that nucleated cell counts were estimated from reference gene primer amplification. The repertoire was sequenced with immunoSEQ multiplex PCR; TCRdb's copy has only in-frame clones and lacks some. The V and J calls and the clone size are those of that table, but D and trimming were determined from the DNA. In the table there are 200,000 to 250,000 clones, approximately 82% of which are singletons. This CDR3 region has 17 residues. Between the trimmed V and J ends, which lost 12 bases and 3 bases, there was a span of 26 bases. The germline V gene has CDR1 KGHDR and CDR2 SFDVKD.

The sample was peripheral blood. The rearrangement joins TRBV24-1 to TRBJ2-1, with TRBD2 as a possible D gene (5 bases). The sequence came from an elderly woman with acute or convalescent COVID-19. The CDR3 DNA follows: TGTGCCCACAACCGGGAAGGAGCTCCAACCCTCTACAATGAGCAGTTCTTC. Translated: CAHNREGAPTLYNEQFF.